This TCR beta chain was found in a study of T cell responses to AZD1222 COVID-19 vaccine. Profiling relied on immunoSEQ multiplex PCR, and the TCRdb table lists in-frame clones only, not all of them. The data contain 110,000 or so clones, about nine tenths of them seen just once; the ten biggest clones take up 5.5% to 7.5%. The TCR comes from an adult who received the AZD1222 COVID-19 vaccine. The sequenced sample was peripheral blood, obtained 28 days after the second AZD1222 dose.

The CDR3 region has the DNA TGCGCCAGCAGTGCGGACATTTATAAGCAGTTCTTC. Its translation is CASSADIYKQFF. The rearrangement joins TRBV10-2 to TRBJ2-1; maybe TRBD1 (5 bases). V was cut by 4 bases and J by 11 bases, with 12 bases left in between. Germline CDR1 and CDR2: WSHSY and SAAADI. The CDR3 has 12 amino acids.